This TCR beta chain was captured in a study of cytomegalovirus exposure and HLA in healthy donors (dated by TCRdb to 2015 to 2018). For the wider study: An earlier analysis of approximately 640 of the donors reported approximately 300 Gb of sequence data and some 100 million unique TCR beta sequences from some 180 million T cells. An early release covering approximately 600 HLA-typed donors comprised about 290 gigabases of sequencing data and approximately 85 million unique TCR sequences. Of the roughly 400 genotyped donors, 65% to 90% fell in the genetic ancestry cluster associated with self-reported Caucasian donors. The study was designed to test whether signatures of past pathogen exposure could be identified by cataloging public T cell receptors. The study profiled the T cell repertoires of about 720 subjects by immunosequencing and related them to cytomegalovirus serostatus. In addition to the first cohort of approximately 670 subjects, a separate validation cohort of 100 to 150 different subjects was used. To predict cytomegalovirus infection status, the study brought together high-throughput TCR immunosequencing, statistical association of individual TCRs with disease status, and machine learning. In a later analysis, previously published TCR beta repertoires from 666 donors were re-analyzed and high-resolution HLA genotyping was added so that TCR occurrence patterns could be studied. Rather than drawing on any new phenotypic data, the later analysis identified candidate immune exposures from TCR beta sequences and the way those sequences occurred across donors. In an earlier analysis of about 590 of the donors, high-throughput TCR beta sequencing was used to judge whether each TCR beta V gene segment behaved as functional or pseudogenic. Alongside the repertoire data, information on donor age, sex, ethnicity and CMV serostatus was compiled. In a later genetic analysis, genome-wide SNP genotypes for about 55% of the 666 donors were used, and that subset was treated as a discovery cohort. Every discovery cohort repertoire had been produced on one sequencing platform. HLA typing included class I and class II loci at four-digit resolution. The number of typed donors differed by locus: roughly 620-630 for A, B, C, DRB1 and DQB1; approximately 540 for DQA1; 606 for DPA1; and roughly 490 for DPB1. Because of strong linkage in the cohort, 5 or 6 DR-DQ haplotypes were treated as single units for association and clustering. Across approximately 420 genotyped donors of the cohort, an average of roughly 250,000 unique TCR beta nucleotide sequences per donor were sequenced, and roughly 18% of those sequences were non-productive.

The method behind the library was the immunoSEQ multiplex PCR assay. A mixture of 60 forward primers for TCR Vbeta segments and 13 reverse primers for TCR Jbeta segments was used in the multiplex PCR. The CDR3 region of rearranged TCR beta genes was amplified from genomic DNA by a multiplex PCR assay. Amplified TCR beta libraries were sequenced as 87-base-pair reads on the Illumina HiSeq System. In the original analysis: A later analysis counted about 82 million unique TCR beta chains across the roughly 700 repertoires, and some 11 million of these chains were shared by at least two donors. To remove PCR and sequencing errors, raw reads were error-corrected and collapsed into unique sequences using a nearest-neighbor algorithm that merged closely related sequences. To assign V, D and J gene segments, CDR3 sequences were aligned to IMGT reference sequences. For a sequence to be retained, a match of at least six nucleotides was required to both a V gene segment and a J gene segment. Rearrangements were classified as productive when the CDR3 lacked stop codons and remained in frame with V and J, and all other rearrangements were classified as non-productive. CDR3 was defined by IMGT convention, running from the second conserved V-encoded cysteine to the conserved J-encoded phenylalanine. The earlier analysis of 587 of the donors excluded any sequence lacking an unambiguous match to a single V gene segment. In an earlier analysis of 587 of the donors, V segments were called functional above 56.7% productive rearrangements and were called segregating when the between-donor standard deviation exceeded 5%. A statistical classification framework was developed to diagnose cytomegalovirus status using the catalog of TCR beta chain sequences. In a later analysis, TCR nucleotide sequences were compared against IMGT/GENE-DB human TR gene sequences so that V and J genes could be assigned. The TCRdist pipeline was used in a later analysis to assign CDR3 sequences and most-parsimonious VDJ recombination scenarios. A later analysis defined each TCR beta chain by its CDR3 amino acid sequence plus V-gene family, and excluded reads lacking a unique V-gene family. To address suspected cross-contamination and a sequencing artifact, a later analysis removed 450 to 700 highly shared, low-generation-probability nucleotide sequences. A later analysis calculated a clonal expansion index for each public chain from normalized within-repertoire ranks of inferred template counts. Generation probabilities in a later analysis came from a VDJ recombination model fitted to out-of-frame rearrangements, and those results were checked against IGoR. In a later analysis, TCR-TCR, TCR-HLA and TCR-CMV co-occurrence was scored with hypergeometric tests, and a repertoire-size bias correction was applied to TCR pairs. In a later analysis, false discovery rates were estimated by permuting HLA or CMV assignments 20 times. In a later analysis, co-occurring TCRs were grouped using DBSCAN, and TCRdist sequence similarity was added for clustering within HLA-allele-positive subsets. For co-occurrence clustering, repertoires with fewer than 30,000 or more than 120,000 public chains were excluded, along with 5 or 6 repertoires with anomalous nucleotide sharing. TCRdb re-hosts the immuneACCESS table, in-frame sequences only. Its copies lack some clones; in the studies checked, an unresolved V gene accounts for under half of them, and the cause for the rest is not known. The V and J calls and clone size come from that table; D and trimming were worked out from the DNA. The sample includes 120,000 to 150,000 clones, with 75% to 80% observed a single time. Of the sample, 1.7% falls within the top ten clones.

The germline V gene (reference sequence) specifies MNHEY as CDR1 and SMNVEV as CDR2. Measured from the cysteine to the phenylalanine, the CDR3 is 18 residues long. Only the CDR3 DNA is retained, 54 bases long and in frame from the first base. This clone was observed a single time. Its antigen has not been determined. No per-base quality is available; no much larger clone lies one base away. The cohort consisted of 670 or so healthy bone marrow donors. All cohort members were sampled while nominally healthy, although unrecorded immune exposures were likely present. The donor tested CMV seronegative, placing the donor among the 350 to 400 seronegative members of the cohort. A peripheral blood sample was collected from each donor, and TCR beta sequencing was performed on peripheral blood mononuclear cells. The Qiagen DNeasy Blood Extraction Kit was used to extract genomic DNA from the blood cell samples.

Study-wide conclusions, independent of this receptor: A further reported finding was that TCR beta sequences accurately predicted the HLA-A and HLA-B alleles for most subjects in the first cohort. A later analysis associated 16,951 TCR beta sequences with specific HLA alleles at a false discovery rate of 0.05. Some IMGT-functional V segments, including TRBV6-2 and TRBV6-3, could not be distinguished by the 87-base-pair reads and were therefore excluded. In vitro tests confirmed that a few of the cytomegalovirus-associated TCR beta chains recognize cytomegalovirus antigens. Most TCR sequences were seen in very few donors, while some public TCRs were found in many individuals. Because some donors lacked HLA typing at each locus, the association tests relied only on the typed subset. In an earlier analysis of some 500 of the donors, most TCR beta V segments were observed in productive rearrangements about 87% or about 30% of the time, broadly matching IMGT annotations. The earlier analysis of fewer than 750 of the donors excluded approximately 15 rarely observed V segments, including chromosome 9 orphons, because counts were too low. In a later genetic analysis, a missense DCLRE1C variant was associated with V-gene and J-gene trimming of TCR beta chains, and the association was replicated in an independent cohort. A total of about 180 TCR beta chains were listed by the study as associated with cytomegalovirus. In a later analysis, HLA-associated TCR beta chains showed more clonal expansion and lower generation probabilities than non-associated chains that were equally common. Roughly uniform sequencing depth across donors was assumed in presence/absence analyses, although this assumption may not hold. A later genetic analysis reported fewer N-insertions in productive TCRs among donors in an Asian-associated ancestry cluster than the 666-donor mean. A later analysis found that most CMV-associated TCR beta chains appeared HLA-restricted, with HLA associations seemingly driven largely by CMV exposure. In both the original and validation cohorts, the classifier was reported to diagnose cytomegalovirus status with high specificity and sensitivity. In a later analysis, the rate of TCR association differed among HLA loci, with DRB1 alleles having the most associated TCRs and HLA-C alleles having the fewest. A cluster of highly shared sequence variants was judged likely to represent a technical artifact of the sequencing pipeline. Immune exposure information for the cohort was limited to CMV serostatus. Linkage disequilibrium might explain the correlated functional status among segregating V segments, but an unknown experimental factor could not be ruled out. According to a later analysis, parvovirus B19, influenza, CMV and Epstein-Barr virus appeared linked to several top co-occurrence clusters. In this cohort, only TCR beta chains were sequenced, and detectable features were limited by the absence of alpha or paired-chain data. When HLA alleles, especially DR and DQ, strongly co-occurred, attributing TCR associations to individual alleles was difficult. The authors suggested that the approach could potentially be extended to other disease states and immunological phenotypes.

The sequence is built from TRBV27 and TRBJ2-5; the D gene is possibly TRBD1, with 6 bases matching. The assigned J gene may be wrong: the sequence end matches TRBJ2-7 better. This clonotype originated in a woman in her twenties or thirties in good health and CMV-seronegative. Material for sequencing was PBMCs. The CDR3 is CASSLLPPRQDSTYEQYF. DNA sequence: TGTGCCAGCAGTTTATTACCCCCCCGACAGGACAGTACCTACGAGCAGTACTTC.